The present T cell receptor (beta chain) was sequenced within a study of graft-versus-host responses after intestinal transplantation. Only one count was recorded for this clone. Its specificity is unknown. This table comes from immunoSEQ multiplex PCR, and its TCRdb copy is limited to in-frame clones, with some not included. The sample holds around 25,000 clones, roughly 94% seen once. General study points: High graft-versus-host to host-versus-graft T cell clonal ratios marked allografts of patients with graft-donor macrochimerism. GvH clones turned up in recipient marrow; some had shown up first in ileum or blood.

Trimming at V came to 3 bases and at J to 7 bases, leaving 8 bases not matched to a gene. The CDR3 loop spans 14 amino acids. Germline V gene data show CDR1 as SGHNT and CDR2 as YYREEE (reference sequence). The TCR sequence derives from a human patient who received an intestinal transplant, so some T cells may come from the graft donor. This material consisted of PBMCs, taken 156 days after intestinal transplant. The J gene is TRBJ1-1, the V gene TRBV5-4; 8 positions match TRBD1. The CDR3 DNA is TGTGCCAGCAGCTCGAATCAGGGGGCGGGTGAAGCTTTCTTT. This sequence encodes CASSSNQGAGEAFF.